This T cell receptor (beta chain) was retrieved from a study of long-term antiretroviral therapy in people with HIV. The CDR3 length is 15 residues. The V end was cut by 4 bases, the J end by 0 bases, with 13 bases between. In germline, CDR1 is SNHLY, CDR2 FYNNEI. The immunoSEQ assay was v3.0, run at survey level. TCRdb keeps only in-frame clones here, not all; method: immunoSEQ multiplex PCR. This table has tens of thousands of clones, approximately 92% appearing once. The rearrangement links TRBV2 to TRBJ2-7; D tentatively reads TRBD1 or TRBD2 (5 bases each). The specimen was unsorted PBMCs, collected about 5.5 years after starting antiretroviral therapy. This clonotype was sampled from a middle-aged woman with HIV. The CDR3 region has the DNA TGTGCCAGCAGTGGGACCGGGACGGTCTCCTACGAGCAGTACTTC. Translation gives CASSGTGTVSYEQYF.